The present TCR beta chain was sequenced within a study of OX40 agonist ivuxolimab in advanced cancers. Study observations and caveats: Relative to CD4+, CD8+ T cells held more expanded clones on average. Those patients achieving a partial response at 0.1-3.0 mg/kg showed among the lowest clonal expansion.

Only in-frame clones appear in the TCRdb table, and some are missing; sequencing was by immunoSEQ multiplex PCR. The sample has about 80,000 clones, around 86% seen once. With respect to this clone: What it binds is unknown.

This TCR came from an adult with an advanced solid tumor such as melanoma, head and neck, liver or kidney cancer. Sequenced here: CD4+ or CD8+ T cells sorted from blood, sampled in a trial of the OX40 agonist ivuxolimab.

The CDR3 protein is CASSVSSAAPQYF. For the CDR3, the DNA is TGTGCCAGCAGCGTTTCCTCCGCGGCACCGCAGTATTTT. The V and J genes are TRBV6-5 and TRBJ2-3; unclear D gene. V was clipped by 6 bases and J by 10 bases, with 17 bases between them. The CDR3 is made up of 13 amino acids. In germline, CDR1 is MNHEY, CDR2 SVGAGI.